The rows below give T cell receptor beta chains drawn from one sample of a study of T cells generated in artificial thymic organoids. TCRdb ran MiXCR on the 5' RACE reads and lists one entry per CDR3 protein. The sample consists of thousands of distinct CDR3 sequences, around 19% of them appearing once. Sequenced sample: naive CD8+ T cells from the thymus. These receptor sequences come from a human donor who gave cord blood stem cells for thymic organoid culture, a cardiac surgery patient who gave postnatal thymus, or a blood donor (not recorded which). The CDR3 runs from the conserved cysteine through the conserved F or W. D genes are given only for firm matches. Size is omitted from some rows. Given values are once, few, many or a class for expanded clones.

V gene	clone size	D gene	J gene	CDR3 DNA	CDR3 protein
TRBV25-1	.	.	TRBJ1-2	TGTGCCAGCAGTTCAGGGCGGTATGGCTACACCTTC	CASSSGRYGYTF
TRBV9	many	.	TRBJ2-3	TGTGCCAGCAGCGCGAGGAACAGGGTGTTTAGCACAGATACGCAGTATTTT	CASSARNRVFSTDTQYF
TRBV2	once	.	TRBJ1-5	TGTGCCAGCAGTACCTCGGGGGATAGCGATCAGCCCCAGCATTTT	CASSTSGDSDQPQHF
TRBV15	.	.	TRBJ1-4	TGTGCCACCAGCAGAGTTGGAGGGGAAAAACTGTTTTTT	CATSRVGGEKLFF
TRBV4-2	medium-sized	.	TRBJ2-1	TGTGCCAGCAGCCAAGATGTGGGGGCTGTTTCCTACAATGAGCAGTTCTTC	CASSQDVGAVSYNEQFF
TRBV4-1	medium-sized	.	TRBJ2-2	TGCGCCAGCAGCCAGACCAGGGGCGCCGGGGAGCTGTTTTTT	CASSQTRGAGELFF
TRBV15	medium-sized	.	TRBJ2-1	TGTGCCACCAGTTTCGGGAACTACAATGAGCAGTTCTTC	CATSFGNYNEQFF
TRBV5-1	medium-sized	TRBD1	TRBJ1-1	TGCGCCAGCAGCGCGGGGACAGGGGGGACCGCTGAAGCTTTCTTT	CASSAGTGGTAEAFF
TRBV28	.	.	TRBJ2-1	TGTGCCTGCAGTCCGAGCCCCGTGGGAAATGAGCAGTTCTTC	CACSPSPVGNEQFF
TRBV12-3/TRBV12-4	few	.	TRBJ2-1	TGTGCCAGCAGACCCGGGTCCAGCGGTGGTGAGCAGTTCTTC	CASRPGSSGGEQFF
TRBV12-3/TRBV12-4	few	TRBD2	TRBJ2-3	TGTGCCAGCAGCGCAGGAGCGGGAGGCCCCCCCACAGATACGCAGTATTTT	CASSAGAGGPPTDTQYF
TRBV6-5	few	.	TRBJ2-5	TGTGCCAGCAGTCCATTCGGTGAGGGCAGCCAAGAGACCCAGTACTTC	CASSPFGEGSQETQYF
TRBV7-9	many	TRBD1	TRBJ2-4	TGTGCCAGCAGCTTAGAGCCGGGACAGACAAAAAACATTCAGTACTTC	CASSLEPGQTKNIQYF
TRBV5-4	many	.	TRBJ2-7	TGTGCCAGCAGCTTCGGGACGGTCGAGCAGTACTTC	CASSFGTVEQYF
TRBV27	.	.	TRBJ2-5	TGTGCCAGCAGTCTACGAAGAACAATTACCGGGAACCAAGAGACCCAGTACTTC	CASSLRRTITGNQETQYF
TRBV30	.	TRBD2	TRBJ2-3	TGTGCCTGGAGTGTGGCGGGAGGGGCGGATACGCAGTATTTT	CAWSVAGGADTQYF
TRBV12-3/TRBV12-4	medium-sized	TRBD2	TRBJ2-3	TGTGCCAGCAGTTGGGGAGGGGTAGGCACAGATACGCAGTATTTT	CASSWGGVGTDTQYF
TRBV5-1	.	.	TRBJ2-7	TGCGCCAGCAGCTTGGGGGTCGGATACGAGCAGTACTTC	CASSLGVGYEQYF